The following is a T cell receptor (beta chain) sequence with its context. What it recognizes is unknown. Germline trimming cut 0 bases from V and 3 bases from J; bases unmatched to any gene: 1. Germline CDR1 SGHRS, CDR2 YFSETQ. This CDR3 has 16 amino acids. The study ran its PCR with 60 Vbeta and 13 Jbeta primers. This table comes from immunoSEQ multiplex PCR, and its TCRdb copy is limited to in-frame clones, with some not included. The profile covers roughly 140,000 clones, with about four fifths appearing a single time and 6.2% taken by the ten largest. The data originate from a study of cytomegalovirus exposure and HLA in healthy donors. Findings and caveats of the study: It has been reported that TCR beta sequences accurately predicted the HLA-A and HLA-B alleles of most subjects. CMV antigen specificity of three CMV-associated chains was confirmed in vitro.

Sequencing was done on a sample of PBMCs. The chain is built from TRBV5-1 and TRBJ2-2, with 11 nucleotides matching TRBD2. The TCR originated in a woman between 40 and 50 years old in good health and CMV-seropositive. CDR3 coding DNA: TGCGCCAGCAGCTTGGTACTAGCGGGAGACACCGGGGAGCTGTTTTTT. Its translation is CASSLVLAGDTGELFF.